This T cell receptor (beta chain) was recovered during a study of blood T cell repertoires in COVID-19. Whole-study context: The United States, Italy and Spain provided the acute and convalescent COVID-19 samples. T cells, B-cell-depleted T cells, or PBMCs provided the cDNA or gDNA that served as material.

Original methodology: Reference gene primer amplification in the assay estimated nucleated cell counts. Sequenced by immunoSEQ multiplex PCR; TCRdb stores in-frame clones only, minus some. Clone size and V and J calls were adopted from that table, with D and trimming inferred from the DNA. This sample yields some 200,000 clones, of which around 88% are seen a single time; about 1.5% belongs to the top ten. Unmatched junction bases numbered 8, after V lost 1 base and J lost 5 bases. The germline CDR1 and CDR2 sequences are LGHNA and YNFKEQ. The CDR3 consists of 16 residues. This clone was seen a handful of times.

The origin of this receptor is a man between 18 and 35 years old with active or convalescent COVID-19. The sample consisted of peripheral blood. The chain combines TRBV4-2 with TRBJ1-5; 7 bases map to TRBD1. This CDR3 is CASSQGTSGGDQPQHF. Written as DNA, the CDR3 is TGTGCCAGCAGCCAAGGAACATCAGGGGGAGATCAGCCCCAGCATTTT.